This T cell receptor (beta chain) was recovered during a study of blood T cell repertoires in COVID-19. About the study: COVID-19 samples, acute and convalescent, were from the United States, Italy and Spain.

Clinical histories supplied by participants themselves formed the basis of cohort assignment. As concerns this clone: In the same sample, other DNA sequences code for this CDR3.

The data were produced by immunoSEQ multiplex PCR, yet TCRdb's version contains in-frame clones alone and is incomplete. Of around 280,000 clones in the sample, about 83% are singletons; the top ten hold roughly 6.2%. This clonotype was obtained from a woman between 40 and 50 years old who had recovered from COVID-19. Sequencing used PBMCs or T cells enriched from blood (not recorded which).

CDR3 region: CARQGNTEAFF. The CDR3 nucleotides are TGTGCAAGACAGGGGAACACTGAAGCTTTCTTT. The V gene is TRBV2, the J gene TRBJ1-1, with TRBD1 matching over 7 bases. CDR3 size: 11 residues. CDR1 is SNHLY, CDR2 FYNNEI, per germline.